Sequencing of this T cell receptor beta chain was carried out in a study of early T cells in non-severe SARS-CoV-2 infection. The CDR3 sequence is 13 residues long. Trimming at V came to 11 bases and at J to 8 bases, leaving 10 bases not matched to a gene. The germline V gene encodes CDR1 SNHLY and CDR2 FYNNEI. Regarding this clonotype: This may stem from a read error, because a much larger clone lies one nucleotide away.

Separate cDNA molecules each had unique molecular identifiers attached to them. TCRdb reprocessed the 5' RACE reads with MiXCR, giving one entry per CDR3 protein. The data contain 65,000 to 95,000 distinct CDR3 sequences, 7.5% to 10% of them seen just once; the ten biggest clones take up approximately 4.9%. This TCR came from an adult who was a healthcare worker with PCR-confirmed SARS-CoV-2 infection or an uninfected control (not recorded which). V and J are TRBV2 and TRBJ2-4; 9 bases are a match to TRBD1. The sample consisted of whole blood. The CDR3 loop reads CAPDRDRVDIQYF. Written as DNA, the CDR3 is TGTGCCCCGGACCGGGACAGGGTGGACATTCAGTACTTC. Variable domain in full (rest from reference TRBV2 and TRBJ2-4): EPEVTQTPSHQVTQMGQEVILRCVPISNHLYFYWYRQILGQKVEFLVSFYNNEISEKSEIFDDQFSVERPDGSNFTLKIRSTKLEDSAMYFCAPDRDRVDIQYFGAGTRLSVL.